This T cell receptor beta chain is from a study of T cell repertoires in cytomegalovirus infection. About the research overall: It can be stated that public TCR beta signatures indicated CMV infection as well as a matching HLA type.

General observations from the study: It was HLA-C-restricted CMV-specific TCR beta clonotypes that dominated the response ex vivo.

Notes on this clonotype: What it binds is not known.

TCRdb reanalysed the reads using MiXCR and keeps one entry per CDR3 protein. The data show about 190,000 distinct CDR3 sequences, with roughly 27% seen just once and 30% to 40% held by the top ten. Trimming removed 7 bases from V and 4 bases from J, with 8 bases in between. This CDR3 comprises 11 residues. The V gene's germline CDR1 is SQVTM and CDR2 ANQGSEA. This TCR came from a human donor in good health (CMV status not recorded). Some clones in this sample may be carry-over from other donors' samples. The V gene is TRBV29-1, the J gene TRBJ1-3; unclear D gene. The sequenced material came from PBMCs. CDR3 protein: CSAIQGNTIYF. The CDR3 bases are TGCAGCGCCATTCAGGGAAACACCATATATTTT.